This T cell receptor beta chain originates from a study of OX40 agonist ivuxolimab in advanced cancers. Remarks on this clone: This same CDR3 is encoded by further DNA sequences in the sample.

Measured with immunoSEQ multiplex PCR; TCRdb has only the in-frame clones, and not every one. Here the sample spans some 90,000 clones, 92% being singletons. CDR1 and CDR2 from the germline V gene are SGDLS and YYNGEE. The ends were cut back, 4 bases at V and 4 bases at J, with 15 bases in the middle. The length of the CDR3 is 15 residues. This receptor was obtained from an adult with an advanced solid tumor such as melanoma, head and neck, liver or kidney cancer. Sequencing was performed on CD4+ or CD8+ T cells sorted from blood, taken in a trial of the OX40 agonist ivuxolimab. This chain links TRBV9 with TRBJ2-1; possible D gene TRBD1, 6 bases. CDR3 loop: CASSPRTESYNEQFF. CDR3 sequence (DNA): TGTGCCAGCAGCCCAAGGACAGAGAGTTACAATGAGCAGTTCTTC.